One and the same sample provided the 4 T cell receptor beta chains below, sequenced in a study of cytomegalovirus exposure and HLA in healthy donors. 60 Vbeta and 13 Jbeta primers were used in PCR. Clones were sequenced by immunoSEQ multiplex PCR, and TCRdb holds only the in-frame ones, with some missing. Of about 97,000 clones in the sample, around 82% were seen once. Sequenced: PBMCs. Source of these receptors: a man aged 35 to 55 in good health and CMV-seropositive.

This chain joins TRBV2 and TRBJ2-1, with 7 bases aligning to TRBD2. Germline loops: CDR1 SNHLY, CDR2 FYNNEI. V shed 6 bases and J 2 bases; nucleotides not matched to a gene: 4. The CDR3 spans 14 residues. CDR3 sequence reads: CASRRRGTYNEQFF. The DNA of the CDR3 is TGTGCCAGCAGGAGGCGGGGGACCTACAATGAGCAGTTCTTC.

This clone was observed a handful of times. J is TRBJ2-7 and V is TRBV4-2, with D possibly TRBD1 on 7 matching bases. The V gene's germline CDR1 is LGHNA and CDR2 YNFKEQ. This CDR3 region has 14 residues. Trimming removed 0 bases at V and 5 bases at J, with 11 bases between. The DNA for the CDR3 is TGTGCCAGCAGCCAAGACAGGGGGGCGAACGAGCAGTACTTC. It translates to CASSQDRGANEQYF.

The chain links TRBV18 to TRBJ1-6; unclear D gene. From germline, CDR1 is KGHSH and CDR2 LQKENI. This CDR3 contains 15 residues. Trimming pared 1 base from V and 0 bases from J, leaving 4 bases between. The CDR3 is CASSPQSSYNSPLHF. In DNA, the CDR3 is TGTGCCAGCTCACCACAGAGCTCCTATAATTCACCCCTCCACTTT.

The CDR3 DNA sequence: TGCGCCAGCAGCTCAAAACACGGAGAAAACACCGGGGAGCTGTTTTTT. It yields the protein CASSSKHGENTGELFF. This chain connects TRBV5-1 to TRBJ2-2; D is ambiguous. The germline gives CDR1 SGHRS, CDR2 YFSETQ. V shed 3 bases and J shed 2 bases, with 14 bases lying between them. CDR3 size: 16 residues.